This is a list of T cell receptor beta chains from one sample in a study of CD8+ T cells in alopecia areata. Assay: immunoSEQ multiplex PCR; the TCRdb copy retains only in-frame clones and omits some. Seen here are approximately 30,000 clones, approximately 58% observed once, and the top ten hold 30% to 50%. Sequenced: NKG2D-high CD8+ T cells sorted from blood. The source is a human donor with alopecia areata. Both conserved end residues are part of each CDR3. A D gene is named only where the DNA matches it firmly.

>TRBJ2-1|.|TRBV7-9
CASSLPRYNEQFF
>TRBJ2-2|.|TRBV11-3
CASSSDETGPTGELFF
>TRBJ2-7|TRBD2|TRBV30
CAWSVSGRVVDEQYF
>TRBJ1-1|.|TRBV11-2
CASSSQVTEAFF
>TRBJ2-7|.|TRBV18
CASSQLYPGPPLWGSYEQYF
>TRBJ2-7|.|TRBV27
CASRAYWGSGGEKQYF
>TRBJ2-7|.|TRBV7-9
CASSPSAEQYF
>TRBJ2-7|TRBD1|TRBV7-6
CASSPGQGREQYF
>TRBJ2-2|.|TRBV25-1
CASSEYEIGELFF
>TRBJ2-2|.|TRBV4-1
CASSQRAATGELFF
>TRBJ2-7|.|TRBV10-3
CAISDYGLVSSYEQYF
>TRBJ2-7|.|TRBV7-9
CASSQGDRYEQYF
>TRBJ2-2|TRBD1|TRBV5-1
CASSPTGIGELFF
>TRBJ2-7|.|TRBV9
CASSPRTAAEQYF
>TRBJ2-3|.|TRBV7-2
CASSSASKFVSLLDTQYF
>.|TRBD1|TRBV25-1
CASSEGTGAYEQYF
>TRBJ1-3|.|TRBV29-1
CSVVLDRLERTIYF
>TRBJ2-7|TRBD1|TRBV4-3
CASSQGWDRSYEQYF
>TRBJ2-2|.|TRBV27
CASTPGAYTGELFF
>TRBJ2-7|.|TRBV5-1
CASSLPDGTYEQYF
>TRBJ1-1|.|TRBV5-6
CASNPGHTNTEAFF
>TRBJ1-2|.|TRBV7-2
CASTRGGRVDGYTF
>TRBJ1-4|TRBD1|TRBV4-3
CASSQDPGQGGEKLFF
>TRBJ2-7|.|TRBV9
CASSVAALSSYEQYF
>TRBJ2-2|TRBD1|TRBV9
CASSSTGTGNTGELFF
>TRBJ2-1|TRBD2|TRBV7-6
CASSDPAGVSYNEQFF
>TRBJ2-1|TRBD2|TRBV29-1
CSVELAGPYNEQFF
>TRBJ2-7|.|TRBV6-5
CASSPQLAPTYEQYF
>TRBJ2-1|TRBD2|TRBV4-1
CASSQESSGGRSNEQFF
>TRBJ2-4|.|TRBV4-2
CARRESAKNIQYF
>TRBJ2-1|TRBD1|TRBV7-6
CASSDRQGTYNEQFF
>TRBJ1-1|.|TRBV23-1
CASSLTPGTPGAFF
>TRBJ1-2|.|TRBV27
CASSSRPPGTYGYTF
>TRBJ2-3|.|TRBV5-6
CASSAPVGETDTQYF
>TRBJ2-2|.|TRBV27
CASSLSADRPSGRTGELFF
>TRBJ2-1|.|TRBV15
CATSRASGTPSYNEQFF
>TRBJ2-7|TRBD1|TRBV27
CASSSRDRVYEQYF
>TRBJ2-5|.|TRBV9
CASSDRDGQETQYF
>TRBJ2-4|.|TRBV7-8
CASSQGFKNIQYF
>TRBJ2-2|TRBD1|TRBV19
CASSPWTGGTGELFF
>TRBJ2-1|.|TRBV6-5
CASSSATPLLYNEQFF
>TRBJ2-7|.|TRBV12-5
CASGPGTTLPSSYEQYF
>TRBJ1-1|.|TRBV9
CASSVDWRGANTEAFF
>TRBJ2-2|TRBD1|TRBV27
CASSLRQGSGELFF
>TRBJ2-1|.|TRBV19
CASSPRASREQFF
>.|.|TRBV27
CASSLGTGYYEQYF
>TRBJ2-7|.|TRBV7-9
CASSVIAEQYF
>TRBJ2-5|.|TRBV5-4
CASSSPGERQETQYF
>TRBJ1-4|.|TRBV4-2
CASSQVPGEGAGEKLFF
>TRBJ2-5|TRBD1|TRBV2
CASSQGGQGPLETQYF
>TRBJ2-7|TRBD1|TRBV29-1
CSVQGASMYEQYF
>TRBJ2-7|TRBD1|TRBV4-1
CASSLPGQNVYEQYF
>TRBJ2-5|TRBD1|TRBV27
CASSLYRGRETQYF
>TRBJ1-5|.|TRBV27
CASSLGPAQPQHF
>TRBJ2-5|.|TRBV4-3
CASSAYTQETQYF
>TRBJ2-2|.|TRBV4-2
CASSQVRFRGPTGELFF